These 27 T cell receptor beta chains came from one sample sequenced in a study of cytomegalovirus exposure and HLA in healthy donors. PCR employed 60 Vbeta and 13 Jbeta primers. Profiling relied on immunoSEQ multiplex PCR, and the TCRdb table lists in-frame clones only, not all of them. This table holds 150,000 to 200,000 clones, 60% to 80% found once. The sequenced sample was PBMCs. The receptor source for this set is a man between 50 and 59 years old in good health and CMV-seropositive.

This clone is a singleton in its sample. This sequence joins TRBV7-7 and TRBJ1-4; D is possibly TRBD1 (5 bases). Trimming pared 5 bases from V and 8 bases from J, leaving 15 bases between. The CDR3 spans 14 residues. Germline-derived CDR1 and CDR2 are SSHAT and FNYEAQ (reference sequence). The CDR3 DNA sequence: TGTGCCAGCAGCCCGGGGGGGGGACGGGAAAAACTGTTTTTT. Its translation: CASSPGGGREKLFF.

The gene calls are TRBV29-1 and TRBJ2-5; 7 nucleotides match TRBD1. TRBJ2-7 matches the DNA end more closely, so the J call is doubtful. From germline, CDR1 is SQVTM and CDR2 ANQGSEA. The CDR3 sequence is 13 residues long. CDR3 region: CSVSGDRAYEQYF. Written as DNA, the CDR3 is TGCAGCGTTTCCGGAGACAGGGCCTACGAGCAGTACTTC.

The CDR3 region has the DNA TGTGCCAGCAGCCCGCCTACTCACACAGATACGCAGTATTTT. It translates to CASSPPTHTDTQYF. The gene calls are TRBV9 and TRBJ2-3; D gene uncertain. V shed 4 bases and J shed 2 bases, with 11 bases lying between them. This CDR3 comprises 14 residues. Germline V gives CDR1 SGDLS, CDR2 YYNGEE.

The chain couples TRBV5-8 to TRBJ1-1, with 7 positions matching TRBD1. This CDR3 comprises 14 residues. V was clipped by 4 bases and J by 2 bases; unmatched bases: 5. The germline V gene has CDR1 SGHTS and CDR2 YDEGEE. In nucleotides, the CDR3 is TGTGCCAGCAGCAAAGGGACAGCTAACACTGAAGCTTTCTTT. Protein product: CASSKGTANTEAFF.

This rearrangement joins TRBV5-1 to TRBJ1-6; 8 bases are shared with TRBD1. V lost 0 bases to trimming and J lost 9 bases; unmatched junction nucleotides: 11. The germline gives CDR1 SGHRS, CDR2 YFSETQ. The CDR3 loop spans 17 amino acids. In nucleotides, the CDR3 is TGCGCCAGCAGCTTGGGCCACGGACAGGGTGCTTCTTCACCCCTCCACTTT. Translation gives CASSLGHGQGASSPLHF. The complete variable domain, with remaining parts taken from reference TRBV5-1 and TRBJ1-6, reads KAGVTQTPRYLIKTRGQQVTLSCSPISGHRSVSWYQQTPGQGLQFLFEYFSETQRNKGNFPGRFSGRQFSNSRSEMNVSTLELGDSALYLCASSLGHGQGASSPLHFGNGTRLTVT.

The genes are TRBV5-6 and TRBJ2-7; tentative D call: TRBD1 (6 bases). The germline V and J ends were trimmed by 0 bases and 3 bases, with 10 bases remaining between them. The CDR3 spans 14 residues. CDR1 is SGHDT and CDR2 is YYEEEE in the germline V gene. The CDR3 region has the DNA TGTGCCAGCAGCTTGGCTACCAGGGGCTACGAGCAGTACTTC. The encoded protein is CASSLATRGYEQYF.

V usage is TRBV5-1 and J usage is TRBJ2-7, with D possibly TRBD1 on 6 matching bases. CDR1 and CDR2 from the germline V gene are SGHRS and YFSETQ. This CDR3 region has 14 residues. Trimming left V 4 bases short and J 2 bases short, with 13 bases between. The CDR3 DNA is TGCGCCAGCAGCCTTAGACAGGATCCCTACGAGCAGTACTTC. Amino acids: CASSLRQDPYEQYF. Looking up the rest from reference TRBV5-1 and TRBJ2-7 gives the full variable domain: KAGVTQTPRYLIKTRGQQVTLSCSPISGHRSVSWYQQTPGQGLQFLFEYFSETQRNKGNFPGRFSGRQFSNSRSEMNVSTLELGDSALYLCASSLRQDPYEQYFGPGTRLTVT.

The chain recombines TRBV4-3 with TRBJ2-4; 7 bases line up with TRBD1. V dropped 0 bases and J dropped 7; count of bases not matched to a gene: 6. Germline V gives CDR1 LGHNA, CDR2 YSLEER. The CDR3 covers 15 residues. The CDR3 loop is CASSQDQVRGNIQYF. The DNA for the CDR3 is TGCGCCAGCAGCCAAGATCAGGTCAGGGGGAACATTCAGTACTTC.

V gene TRBV6-5 combines with J gene TRBJ2-3; D is undetermined. The germline gives CDR1 MNHEY, CDR2 SVGAGI. V lost 3 bases to trimming and J lost 0 bases, with 10 bases between them. The CDR3 length is 15 residues. The CDR3 protein is CASSYGLPSTDTQYF. The CDR3 DNA sequence: TGTGCCAGCAGTTATGGGCTACCGAGCACAGATACGCAGTATTTT.

Remarks on this clone: The same CDR3 arises from other DNA sequences in this sample as well. This chain connects TRBV6-6 to TRBJ1-1, with D uncertain. CDR1 and CDR2 (germline): MNHNY, SVGAGI (reference sequence). The CDR3 extends over 13 amino acids. Trimming shortened V by 0 bases and J by 5 bases, and 7 bases separated the two germline ends. This CDR3 is CASSYSTGTEAFF. In nucleotides, the CDR3 is TGTGCCAGCAGTTACTCAACGGGGACTGAAGCTTTCTTT.

There are a few counts of this clone. The chain carries TRBV4-2 and TRBJ2-1; TRBD2 matches at 10 bases. Looked up from germline, CDR1 is LGHNA and CDR2 is YNFKEQ. J gave up 8 bases and V 7 bases, and 11 bases lay outside the gene matches. The CDR3 runs to 15 residues. The CDR3: CASTPGLATVDEQFF. For the CDR3, the DNA is TGTGCCAGCACCCCGGGACTAGCGACGGTGGATGAGCAGTTCTTC.

This rearrangement joins TRBV6-5 to TRBJ1-1, with D perhaps TRBD1 (6 bases). V was cut by 7 bases and J by 6 bases, with 18 bases left in between. Germline V gene sequence: CDR1 MNHEY, CDR2 SVGAGI. CDR3 length equals 14 residues. CDR3 coding DNA: TGTGCCAGCAAAACCTTCGGGACAAACCCTGAAGCTTTCTTT. This codes for CASKTFGTNPEAFF.

The chain couples TRBV4-1 to TRBJ2-5; 9 positions match TRBD1. The DNA matches TRBJ2-7 better at its end, which makes the J call doubtful. Germline V gene data show CDR1 as MGHRA and CDR2 as YSYEKL. The CDR3 sequence is 15 residues long. The DNA of the CDR3 is TGCGCCAGCAGCCAAGAGGACAGGGGTTCCTACGAGCAGTACTTC. It is translated as CASSQEDRGSYEQYF.

The chain employs TRBV9 and TRBJ2-3, with D possibly being TRBD2 (5 bases). The CDR3 totals 16 residues. With 4 bases removed from V and 4 bases from J, the gap between germline ends came to 19 bases. Germline V gene lookup returns CDR1 SGDLS and CDR2 YYNGEE. DNA for the CDR3: TGTGCCAGCAGCCCTCGGACTGGGGTCGTATCAGATACGCAGTATTTT. Its translation: CASSPRTGVVSDTQYF.

The chain carries TRBV6-5 and TRBJ1-1; no clear D. V shed 6 bases and J shed 1 base, with 15 bases lying between them. CDR1 is MNHEY, CDR2 SVGAGI, per germline. The CDR3 length is 15 residues. The CDR3 DNA is TGTGCCAGCAGCTACGGAGGACGTAGGAACACTGAAGCTTTCTTT. Protein sequence: CASSYGGRRNTEAFF.

This chain connects TRBV30 to TRBJ1-1; D is unresolved. The CDR3 loop spans 11 amino acids. In germline, CDR1 is GTSNPN, CDR2 SVGIG (reference sequence). Trimming pared 3 bases from V and 5 bases from J, leaving 7 bases between. Here the CDR3 reads CAWRTGTEAFF. CDR3 bases: TGTGCCTGGAGAACGGGTACTGAAGCTTTCTTT.

The V and J genes are TRBV5-8 and TRBJ2-3; D remains unclear. The CDR3 contains 13 residues. The V gene's germline CDR1 is SGHTS and CDR2 YDEGEE. V lost 0 bases, J lost 6 bases, and 8 bases lay in between. The CDR3 is CASSLVALDTQYF. For the CDR3, the DNA is TGTGCCAGCAGCTTGGTGGCTCTCGATACGCAGTATTTT.

This clone was seen a single time. The chain uses TRBV9 and TRBJ2-5, with D perhaps matching TRBD1 (6 bases). This CDR3 contains 14 residues. Germline lookup yields CDR1 SGDLS and CDR2 YYNGEE. Trimming shortened V by 2 bases and J by 3 bases, and 11 bases separated the two germline ends. The CDR3 DNA reads TGTGCCAGCAGCGTGGGACAATCTAAAGAGACCCAGTACTTC. Amino acids: CASSVGQSKETQYF.

The chain has TRBV14 and TRBJ1-1, with D perhaps TRBD1 (5 bases). The CDR3 totals 13 residues. The germline V gene has CDR1 SGHDN and CDR2 FVKESK. With 4 bases removed from V and 7 bases from J, the gap between germline ends came to 13 bases. CDR3 in DNA: TGTGCCAGCAGCCCCCGGGGGGGATATGAAGCTTTCTTT. Translation: CASSPRGGYEAFF.

This clone appeared once. The rearrangement uses TRBV5-6 and TRBJ2-7, with 9 nucleotides matching TRBD1. Germline V CDR1 and CDR2: SGHDT, YYEEEE. V was pared by 4 bases and J by 2 bases, with 10 bases of the junction left unmatched. The CDR3 has 16 amino acids. CDR3 loop: CASSGTRDRDPYEQYF. For the CDR3, the DNA is TGTGCCAGCAGCGGGACCCGGGACAGGGACCCCTACGAGCAGTACTTC.

The chain uses TRBV7-9 and TRBJ1-1; 7 bases are shared with TRBD1. In germline, CDR1 is SEHNR, CDR2 FQNEAQ (reference sequence). The CDR3 loop spans 13 amino acids. The junction had 3 bases not matched to a gene; V was cut back by 2 bases and J by 6 bases. CDR3 coding DNA: TGTGCCAGCAGCTTATCAGACAGGGCTGAAGCTTTCTTT. The encoded protein is CASSLSDRAEAFF.

This clone has more than one count but fewer than ten. The V gene is TRBV6-5, the J gene TRBJ1-1; maybe TRBD1 (5 bases). CDR3 length equals 15 residues. The V gene's germline CDR1 is MNHEY and CDR2 SVGAGI. V was shortened by 5 bases and J by 8 bases, with 21 bases between the two germline ends. CDR3: CASSAAGTGETEAFF. The CDR3 DNA reads as TGTGCCAGCAGTGCCGCCGGGACGGGAGAAACCGAAGCTTTCTTT.

This chain uses TRBV9 with TRBJ1-4; 8 bases are shared with TRBD1. Per germline, CDR1 SGDLS and CDR2 YYNGEE. CDR3 length equals 16 residues. The V segment lost 4 bases and the J segment 7 bases; nucleotides outside the gene matches: 12. The CDR3 region has the DNA TGTGCCAGCAGCCCTTCCGGACAGGGCCCCCTTGAAAAACTGTTTTTT. This gives the protein CASSPSGQGPLEKLFF.

The chain couples TRBV4-3 to TRBJ2-1; the match to TRBD2 covers 9 bases. Germline assignment: CDR1 LGHNA and CDR2 YSLEER. There are 15 residues in the CDR3. After removal of 4 bases from V and 5 bases from J, the junction contained 6 bases not matched to a gene. The CDR3 loop is CASSPIAGDHNEQFF. As DNA, the CDR3 is TGCGCCAGCAGCCCTATAGCGGGGGACCACAATGAGCAGTTCTTC.

This chain uses TRBV5-1 with TRBJ2-2; TRBD2 might be the D (6 bases). V was pared by 8 bases and J by 5 bases, with 10 bases between. Germline CDR1 reads SGHRS; CDR2 reads YFSETQ. The CDR3 contains 12 residues. The CDR3 sequence is CASSAGTGELFF. The CDR3 DNA sequence: TGCGCCAGTAGCGCGGGGACCGGGGAGCTGTTTTTT.

The chain links TRBV4-1 to TRBJ1-6; TRBD1 matches at 7 bases. The ends lost 1 base at V and 0 bases at J; junction bases unmatched: 0. The CDR3 has 16 amino acids. Germline values: CDR1 MGHRA, CDR2 YSYEKL. The CDR3 DNA sequence: TGCGCCAGCAGCCAAGGGGACAGCTCCTATAATTCACCCCTCCACTTT. Protein sequence: CASSQGDSSYNSPLHF.

The V and J genes are TRBV5-1 and TRBJ1-2; D may be TRBD1 (6 bases). Germline V lookup: CDR1 SGHRS, CDR2 YFSETQ. CDR3 length: 16 amino acids. Trimming stripped 3 bases from V and 3 bases from J, with 18 bases between. CDR3 in DNA: TGCGCCAGCAGCTCCCCCAGGGGAAGGTTCCACTATGGCTACACCTTC. Translating gives CASSSPRGRFHYGYTF.